This TCR beta chain was profiled in a study of early T cells in non-severe SARS-CoV-2 infection. Across the study: The input, bulk RNA from unsorted whole blood, was sequenced, and chains were unpaired.

CDR1 and CDR2 (germline): SEHNR, FQNEAQ (reference sequence). The CDR3 runs 16 residues. V lost 6 bases and J lost 9; bases outside the gene matches: 14. Findings and caveats of the study: Anti-spike CD8 responses were favored by VDJdb matching, which missed private and CD4 specificities.

Tagging with unique molecular identifiers was applied to individual cDNA molecules. One entry per CDR3 protein, called by TCRdb with MiXCR from the 5' RACE reads. The sample has approximately 42,000 distinct CDR3 sequences, about 7% seen once. The table lists this clonotype with many counts. The target antigen is unknown. The V call is TRBV7-9, the J call TRBJ2-1, with 10 bases aligning to TRBD1. The sequencing input was whole blood. This clonotype was sampled from an adult who was a healthcare worker with PCR-confirmed SARS-CoV-2 infection or an uninfected control (not recorded which). CDR3 DNA: TGTGCCAGCAGTACCACCCGACAGGGGGCGGGAGGTGAGCAGTTCTTC. Residues: CASSTTRQGAGGEQFF.